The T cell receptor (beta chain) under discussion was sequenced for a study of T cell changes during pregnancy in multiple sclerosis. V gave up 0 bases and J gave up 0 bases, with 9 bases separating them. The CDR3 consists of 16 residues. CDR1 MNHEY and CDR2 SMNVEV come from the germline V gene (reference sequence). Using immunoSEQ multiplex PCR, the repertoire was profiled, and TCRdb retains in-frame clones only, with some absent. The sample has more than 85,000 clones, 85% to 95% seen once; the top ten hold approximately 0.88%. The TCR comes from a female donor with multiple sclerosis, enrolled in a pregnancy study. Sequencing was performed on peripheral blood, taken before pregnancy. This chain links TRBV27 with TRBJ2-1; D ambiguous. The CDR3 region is CASSLSGYSSYNEQFF. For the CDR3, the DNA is TGTGCCAGCAGTTTATCTGGTTACAGCTCCTACAATGAGCAGTTCTTC.